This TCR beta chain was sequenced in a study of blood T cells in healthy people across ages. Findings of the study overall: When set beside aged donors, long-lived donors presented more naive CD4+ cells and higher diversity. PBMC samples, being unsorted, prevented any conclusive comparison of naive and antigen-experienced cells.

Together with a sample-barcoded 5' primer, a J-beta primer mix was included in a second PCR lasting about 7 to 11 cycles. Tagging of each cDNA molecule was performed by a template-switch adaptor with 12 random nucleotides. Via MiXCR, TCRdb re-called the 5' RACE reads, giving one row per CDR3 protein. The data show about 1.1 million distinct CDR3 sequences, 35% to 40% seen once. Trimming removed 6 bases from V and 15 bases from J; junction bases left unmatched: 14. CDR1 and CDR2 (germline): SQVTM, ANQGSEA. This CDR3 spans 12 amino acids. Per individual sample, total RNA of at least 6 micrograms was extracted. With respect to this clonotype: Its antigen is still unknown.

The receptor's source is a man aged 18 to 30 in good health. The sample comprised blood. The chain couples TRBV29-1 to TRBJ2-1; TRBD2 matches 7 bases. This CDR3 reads CSVSSGGGGGFF. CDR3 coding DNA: TGCAGCGTATCTAGCGGCGGGGGAGGTGGGTTCTTC.